This TCR beta chain was sequenced during a study of cytomegalovirus exposure and HLA in healthy donors. Study-level points and caveats: A later analysis showed TCR association rates differing by HLA locus, peaking at DRB1 and lowest at HLA-C.

Regarding this clone: Antigen specificity is unknown. The sample holds other DNA sequences that translate to the same CDR3.

In the PCR, 60 Vbeta and 13 Jbeta primers were used. The method was immunoSEQ multiplex PCR; TCRdb's version includes in-frame clones alone and lacks a portion of them. The data show some 190,000 clones, around 87% seen once. The sequence was obtained from a young woman in good health and CMV-seronegative. The material sequenced was PBMCs.

The CDR3 coding sequence is TGTGCCAGCTCACCCTCGGGGGACGAGCAGTACTTC. This translates into CASSPSGDEQYF. The rearrangement uses TRBV18 and TRBJ2-7; D may be TRBD2 (6 bases). Germline V gives CDR1 KGHSH, CDR2 LQKENI. Deletions cut 3 bases from V and 5 bases from J, with 8 bases between. This CDR3 contains 12 residues.